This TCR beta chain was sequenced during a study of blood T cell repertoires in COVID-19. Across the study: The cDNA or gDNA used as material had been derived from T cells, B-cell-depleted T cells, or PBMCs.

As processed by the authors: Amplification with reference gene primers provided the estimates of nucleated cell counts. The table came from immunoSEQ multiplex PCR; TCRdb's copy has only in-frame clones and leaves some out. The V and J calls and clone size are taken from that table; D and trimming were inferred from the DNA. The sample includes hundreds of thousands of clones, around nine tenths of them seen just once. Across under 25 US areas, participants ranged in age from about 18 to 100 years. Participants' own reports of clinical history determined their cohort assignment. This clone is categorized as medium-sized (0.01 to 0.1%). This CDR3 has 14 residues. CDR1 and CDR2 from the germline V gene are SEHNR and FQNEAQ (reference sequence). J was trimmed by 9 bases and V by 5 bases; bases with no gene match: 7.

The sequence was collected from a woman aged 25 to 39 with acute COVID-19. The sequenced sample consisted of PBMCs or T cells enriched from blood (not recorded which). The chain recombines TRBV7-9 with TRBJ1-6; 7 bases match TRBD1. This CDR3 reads CASSQQGHSSPLHF. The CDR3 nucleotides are TGTGCCAGCAGCCAACAGGGGCATTCTTCACCCCTCCACTTT.